The 20 T cell receptor beta chains listed next were all sequenced from one sample in a study of cytomegalovirus exposure and HLA in healthy donors. Researchers ran the PCR with 60 Vbeta and 13 Jbeta primers. The data were produced by immunoSEQ multiplex PCR, yet TCRdb's version contains in-frame clones alone and is incomplete. This sample has some 200,000 clones, with more than 60% found just once. The sequencing input was PBMCs. The receptors derive from a man aged 50 to 60 in good health and CMV-seronegative.

V usage is TRBV19 and J usage is TRBJ1-5, with 10 nucleotides matching TRBD1. Trimming at V came to 4 bases and at J to 6 bases, leaving 9 bases not matched to a gene. The CDR3 length is 16 residues. CDR1 LNHDA and CDR2 SQIVND come from the germline V gene (reference sequence). The CDR3 is CASSTMTGGVGQPQHF. The CDR3 DNA reads TGTGCCAGTAGTACCATGACAGGGGGCGTGGGTCAGCCCCAGCATTTT.

The chain employs TRBV7-6 and TRBJ2-1; 8 bases agree with TRBD2. Germline V gene data show CDR1 as SGHVS and CDR2 as FNYEAQ. The CDR3 sequence is 17 residues long. The J segment lost 5 bases and the V segment lost 5 bases, leaving 14 bases of the junction unmatched. Here the CDR3 reads CASSVQVAGSPNNEQFF. CDR3 coding DNA: TGTGCCAGCAGCGTACAAGTAGCGGGATCACCTAACAATGAGCAGTTCTTC. The full variable domain, its missing parts supplied by reference TRBV7-6 and TRBJ2-1, is GAGVSQSPRYKVTKRGQDVALRCDPISGHVSLYWYRQALGQGPEFLTYFNYEAQQDKSGLPNDRFSAERPEGSISTLTIQRTEQRDSAMYRCASSVQVAGSPNNEQFFGPGTRLTVL.

The chain carries TRBV19 and TRBJ1-6, with TRBD1 matching 7 bases. J lost 5 bases, V lost 4 bases, and 5 bases had no gene match. The germline CDR1 and CDR2 sequences are LNHDA and SQIVND (reference sequence). The CDR3 is made up of 15 amino acids. The CDR3 sequence: CASSTRTGNNSPLHF. CDR3 in DNA: TGTGCCAGTAGTACCAGGACAGGCAATAATTCACCCCTCCACTTT.

As for this clone: Other DNA sequences in the same sample also yield this CDR3. This chain joins TRBV7-2 and TRBJ1-3; the D gene is possibly TRBD1 (6 bases). The V gene's germline CDR1 is SGHTA and CDR2 FQGNSA. The CDR3 runs to 14 residues. Trimming shortened V by 5 bases and J by 2 bases, and 10 bases separated the two germline ends. The CDR3 DNA follows: TGTGCCAGCAGCCCTGGACAGCCTGGAAACACCATATATTTT. Its translation is CASSPGQPGNTIYF.

This clone was detected a few times. One junction end disagrees with the germline gene, perhaps due to a read error. This chain uses TRBV5-5 with TRBJ2-7; tentative D call: TRBD1 (5 bases). The germline gives CDR1 SGHKS, CDR2 YYEKEE (reference sequence). The length of the CDR3 is 15 residues. The CDR3 DNA reads as TGTGCCAGCAGCTTGGCCCTCCAGGGAACCTACGGGCAGTACTTC. Residues: CASSLALQGTYGQYF. The whole variable domain, remainder taken from reference TRBV5-5 and TRBJ2-7, is DAGVTQSPTHLIKTRGQQVTLRCSPISGHKSVSWYQQVLGQGPQFIFQYYEKEERGRGNFPDRFSARQFPNYSSELNVNALLLGDSALYLCASSLALQGTYGQYFGPGTRLTVT.

The CDR3 DNA reads TGTGCCATCAGCGGGGGGATGGGGACTGAAGCTTTCTTT. It encodes CAISGGMGTEAFF. The V gene is TRBV10-3, the J gene TRBJ1-1, with D maybe TRBD1 (5 bases). The germline CDR1 and CDR2 sequences are ENHRY and SYGVKD. Trimming removed 6 bases at V and 5 bases at J, with 13 bases between. CDR3 length: 13 residues.

CDR3 in amino acids: CASSFGWDTEAFF. In DNA, the CDR3 is TGTGCCAGCAGCTTCGGGTGGGACACTGAAGCTTTCTTT. The chain links TRBV7-6 to TRBJ1-1; D gene unclear. Germline V CDR1 and CDR2: SGHVS, FNYEAQ. The CDR3 runs to 13 residues. V lost 3 bases to trimming and J lost 3 bases, with 8 bases between them. The variable domain in full, completed from reference TRBV7-6 and TRBJ1-1, reads GAGVSQSPRYKVTKRGQDVALRCDPISGHVSLYWYRQALGQGPEFLTYFNYEAQQDKSGLPNDRFSAERPEGSISTLTIQRTEQRDSAMYRCASSFGWDTEAFFGQGTRLTVV.

The V and J genes are TRBV18 and TRBJ2-2, with 12 nucleotides matching TRBD1. The junction had 6 bases not matched to a gene; V was cut back by 3 bases and J by 13 bases. This CDR3 is built from 14 residues. Looked up from germline, CDR1 is KGHSH and CDR2 is LQKENI. The CDR3 nucleotides are TGTGCCAGCTCACCTCCGGGACAGGGGGCCGGGCTGTTTTTT. Protein product: CASSPPGQGAGLFF.

The chain couples TRBV6-5 to TRBJ1-2; perhaps TRBD1 as D (5 bases). The CDR3 has 13 amino acids. The V and J ends lost 4 bases and 4 bases respectively, with 10 bases between them. CDR1 is MNHEY, CDR2 SVGAGI, per germline. For the CDR3, the DNA is TGTGCCAGCAGTTTAGGGGTTAGCTATGGCTACACCTTC. Encoded protein: CASSLGVSYGYTF.

The chain employs TRBV19 and TRBJ2-7, with D possibly matching TRBD2 (6 bases). The V gene's germline CDR1 is LNHDA and CDR2 SQIVND (reference sequence). V was cut by 5 bases and J by 2 bases, with 16 bases left in between. The CDR3 covers 15 residues. The CDR3 DNA is TGTGCCAGTAGTCGACTAGTGGATTTCCCCTACGAGCAGTACTTC. Encoded protein: CASSRLVDFPYEQYF. The variable domain in full, with the rest retrieved from reference TRBV19 and TRBJ2-7, is DGGITQSPKYLFRKEGQNVTLSCEQNLNHDAMYWYRQDPGQGLRLIYYSQIVNDFQKGDIAEGYSVSREKKESFPLTVTSAQKNPTAFYLCASSRLVDFPYEQYFGPGTRLTVT.

The J gene is TRBJ2-5, the V gene TRBV27, with a tentative D call TRBD2 (6 bases). Germline assignment: CDR1 MNHEY and CDR2 SMNVEV (reference sequence). The V and J ends lost 5 bases and 2 bases respectively, with 21 bases between them. There are 17 residues in the CDR3. CDR3 sequence reads: CASSPTPTGLGQETQYF. The CDR3 nucleotides are TGTGCCAGCAGTCCAACCCCGACGGGACTGGGACAAGAGACCCAGTACTTC.

This sequence joins TRBV10-3 and TRBJ1-1, with D tentatively TRBD1 (5 bases). Deletions cut 4 bases from V and 1 base from J, with 10 bases between. The CDR3 has 14 residues. CDR1 is ENHRY and CDR2 is SYGVKD in the germline V gene. CDR3 loop: CAISVQGTNTEAFF. Here the CDR3 DNA reads TGTGCCATCAGTGTCCAGGGAACGAACACTGAAGCTTTCTTT.

This sequence joins TRBV28 and TRBJ1-1; D unresolved. The V and J ends lost 7 bases and 10 bases respectively, with 19 bases between them. CDR3 length: 13 amino acids. CDR1 is MDHEN, CDR2 SYDVKM, per germline. CDR3 region: CASTSALPAVAFF. CDR3 DNA sequence: TGTGCCAGCACTTCTGCACTTCCGGCGGTAGCTTTCTTT.

The V and J genes are TRBV5-6 and TRBJ2-7; 8 bases match TRBD1. The V and J ends lost 2 bases and 5 bases, in that order; junction bases with no gene match: 3. The germline V gene encodes CDR1 SGHDT and CDR2 YYEEEE. The CDR3 runs 13 residues. The CDR3 bases are TGTGCCAGCAGCTTCCAGGGGGCCGACGAGCAGTACTTC. Amino acid sequence: CASSFQGADEQYF.

The rearrangement joins TRBV6-5 to TRBJ2-1, with D perhaps TRBD2 (6 bases). The germline V gene has CDR1 MNHEY and CDR2 SVGAGI. The CDR3 extends over 15 amino acids. Trimming took off 2 bases at V and 6 bases at J, with 14 bases between the two ends. The CDR3 nucleotides read TGTGCCAGCAGTTACGGGACTTCGATACCCAATGAGCAGTTCTTC. It specifies CASSYGTSIPNEQFF.

In DNA form, the CDR3 reads TGTGCCAGCAGCCTACGAGACAGGGCTGGAAACACCATATATTTT. Protein sequence: CASSLRDRAGNTIYF. This chain links TRBV7-3 with TRBJ1-3; 7 nucleotides agree with TRBD1. The CDR3 contains 15 residues. Germline CDR1 SGHTA, CDR2 FQGTGA. V lost 5 bases to trimming and J lost 2 bases; unmatched junction nucleotides: 6.

V gene TRBV9 combines with J gene TRBJ1-3; TRBD1 aligns across 11 bases. Trimming at V came to 0 bases and at J to 16 bases, leaving 3 bases not matched to a gene. This CDR3 has 12 amino acids. Germline CDR1 reads SGDLS; CDR2 reads YYNGEE. CDR3 nucleotides: TGTGCCAGCAGCGTAGCGGACAGGGGGCTTTATTTT. This codes for CASSVADRGLYF.

This clone appeared a few times. V usage is TRBV5-1 and J usage is TRBJ1-2, with 8 bases aligning to TRBD1. CDR1 and CDR2 from the germline V gene are SGHRS and YFSETQ. The ends lost 3 bases at V and 2 bases at J; junction bases unmatched: 3. The CDR3 spans 14 residues. CDR3 residues: CASSSGQGNYGYTF. The CDR3 coding sequence is TGCGCCAGCAGCTCCGGACAGGGAAACTATGGCTACACCTTC.

The V call is TRBV10-2, the J call TRBJ2-1; 9 nucleotides match TRBD2. Germline V lookup: CDR1 WSHSY, CDR2 SAAADI. The junction had 8 bases not matched to a gene; V was cut back by 3 bases and J by 8 bases. This CDR3 has 15 amino acids. The DNA of the CDR3 is TGCGCCAGCAGTGACGGTAGCGGGAGATATGATGAGCAGTTCTTC. This translates into CASSDGSGRYDEQFF.

The chain recombines TRBV7-6 with TRBJ2-5; 11 positions match TRBD1. V dropped 5 bases and J dropped 3; count of bases not matched to a gene: 11. CDR3 length: 17 amino acids. CDR1 is SGHVS, CDR2 FNYEAQ, per germline. CDR3 region: CASSPTPRDRGEETQYF. In DNA, the CDR3 is TGTGCCAGCAGCCCGACTCCCCGGGACAGGGGGGAAGAGACCCAGTACTTC.